This T cell receptor beta chain was recovered during a study of cytomegalovirus exposure and HLA in healthy donors. Among the roughly 120 subjects of the validation cohort, separate from the roughly 670-subject first cohort, were the donors. Here immunoSEQ multiplex PCR was the method, and the copy in TCRdb shows in-frame clones only, minus some. The table includes some 84,000 clones, approximately 91% detected once. Germline V gives CDR1 MDHEN, CDR2 SYDVKM. There are 14 residues in the CDR3. Trimming removed 7 bases from V and 6 bases from J, with 18 bases in between. Study results and caveats: A list of roughly 160 TCR beta chains associated with cytomegalovirus was given. The study found most TCR sequences rare, yet found some public TCRs in many donors.

This clone is a singleton in its sample. Antigen specificity is unknown. The clonotype comes from a man aged 30 to 39 in good health and CMV-seronegative. This chain joins TRBV28 and TRBJ1-2; D unresolved. Sequenced: PBMCs. The CDR3 bases are TGTGCCAGCAATCCCATTTATGGCGGAGATGGCTACACCTTC. Translating gives CASNPIYGGDGYTF.